A single sample is the source of the 8 T cell receptor beta chains below, sequenced in a study of identical twins. MiXCR, run by TCRdb on the 5' RACE reads, gives a single entry per CDR3 protein. The sample lists a few hundred thousand distinct CDR3 sequences, 10% to 15% seen once, with 3.5% to 5% in the top ten. These same data were also listed under a study on yellow fever vaccine responses in identical twins.

The sample comprised memory (CD45RO+) T cells sorted from blood. These receptors were obtained from a woman aged 18-29 years in good health.

This clonotype was counted only a few times. V and J are TRBV4-3 and TRBJ2-2; D gene ambiguous. Germline V CDR1 and CDR2: LGHNA, YSLEER. The CDR3 spans 15 residues. V lost 2 bases to trimming and J lost 1 base, with 8 bases between them. CDR3 bases: TGCGCCAGCAGCCAACTCCAGCAGAACACCGGGGAGCTGTTTTTT. This sequence encodes CASSQLQQNTGELFF.

This clonotype was observed a handful of times. The V gene is TRBV15, the J gene TRBJ2-4; 14 nucleotides line up with TRBD2. V was clipped by 0 bases and J by 0 bases; unmatched bases: 7. This CDR3 comprises 20 residues. The germline V gene has CDR1 LNHNV and CDR2 YYDKDF (reference sequence). CDR3 protein: CATSRDRGTSGGIAKNIQYF. The CDR3 DNA reads as TGTGCCACCAGCAGAGATCGTGGGACTAGCGGGGGAATAGCCAAAAACATTCAGTACTTC. The variable domain in full, with the rest retrieved from reference TRBV15 and TRBJ2-4, is DAMVIQNPRYQVTQFGKPVTLSCSQTLNHNVMYWYQQKSSQAPKLLFHYYDKDFNNEADTPDNFQSRRPNTSFCFLDIRSPGLGDTAMYLCATSRDRGTSGGIAKNIQYFGAGTRLSVL.

This clonotype has only a few counts. J is TRBJ2-1 and V is TRBV29-1; 13 bases agree with TRBD2. This CDR3 region has 14 residues. With V trimmed by 3 bases and J by 9 bases, 5 bases remained unmatched. Germline loops: CDR1 SQVTM, CDR2 ANQGSEA. The CDR3 loop reads CSVDTSGGAGEQFF. The CDR3 DNA sequence: TGCAGCGTTGATACTAGCGGGGGGGCCGGTGAGCAGTTCTTC.

There are a few counts of this clonotype. The chain is built from TRBV20-1 and TRBJ2-1, with 9 bases lining up with TRBD2. The CDR3 has 14 residues. Germline trimming cut 5 bases from V and 3 bases from J; bases unmatched to any gene: 5. Germline assignment: CDR1 DFQATT and CDR2 SNEGSKA (reference sequence). DNA for the CDR3: TGCAGTGCTCCCCTAGCGGGGCTCTACAATGAGCAGTTCTTC. The encoded protein is CSAPLAGLYNEQFF.

This clonotype was seen at least ten times. This chain links TRBV10-3 with TRBJ2-5; the D is unclear. The CDR3 is 12 amino acids. V lost 9 bases to trimming and J lost 4 bases, with 12 bases between them. In germline, CDR1 is ENHRY, CDR2 SYGVKD. CDR3: CAIGPTGETQYF. CDR3 sequence (DNA): TGTGCCATAGGGCCCACGGGAGAGACCCAGTACTTC.

The chain combines TRBV6-1 with TRBJ2-2; D is uncertain. The V end lost 6 bases, the J end lost 4 bases, and 9 bases lay between the germline ends. This CDR3 has 13 residues. Germline V CDR1 and CDR2: MNHNS, SASEGT. The CDR3 DNA follows: TGTGCCAGCAGACCACGACGCACCGGGGAGCTGTTTTTT. It translates to CASRPRRTGELFF.

The CDR3 sequence is CASSQPGTGHYEQYF. In DNA, the CDR3 is TGTGCCAGCAGCCAGCCCGGGACAGGGCACTACGAGCAGTACTTC. The rearrangement uses TRBV14 and TRBJ2-7; 9 nucleotides align to TRBD1. Germline CDR1 SGHDN, CDR2 FVKESK. V was pared by 3 bases and J by 3 bases, with 6 bases of the junction left unmatched. The CDR3 has 15 amino acids.

V is TRBV27 and J is TRBJ2-4; 9 bases align to TRBD1. The CDR3 consists of 16 residues. The junction had 12 bases not matched to a gene; V was cut back by 3 bases and J by 9 bases. Germline assignment: CDR1 MNHEY and CDR2 SMNVEV (reference sequence). The CDR3 DNA reads as TGTGCCAGCAGTTTGTTGGGACAGGGTGGCGAAAGCATTCAGTACTTC. Protein sequence: CASSLLGQGGESIQYF.